Listed here are 21 T cell receptor beta chains from one sample, sequenced in a study of T-cell memory formation after mild COVID-19. Via MiXCR, TCRdb re-called the 5' RACE reads, giving one row per CDR3 protein. This table holds some 330,000 distinct CDR3 sequences, roughly 20% found once. Input material: PBMCs or a T cell subset sorted from them (not recorded which). The origin of the receptors is an adult woman who had mild COVID-19 (a few samples of this study predate the infection). Cell type and time point are not known.

This clonotype was found a few times. The V gene is TRBV5-1, the J gene TRBJ1-1; TRBD1 agrees at 8 bases. The CDR3 runs to 15 residues. Germline V gives CDR1 SGHRS, CDR2 YFSETQ. Trimming cost V 0 bases and J 12 bases; bases outside gene matches: 13. CDR3 region: CASSLGGQAKTRTFF. CDR3 in DNA: TGCGCCAGCAGCTTGGGGGGACAGGCAAAAACACGGACTTTCTTT.

This clonotype was counted only a few times. The chain employs TRBV3-1 and TRBJ2-7, with D uncertain. The V and J ends lost 4 bases and 1 base respectively, with 14 bases between them. Per germline, CDR1 LGHDT and CDR2 YNNKEL (reference sequence). The CDR3 extends over 15 amino acids. As DNA, the CDR3 is TGTGCCAGCAGCCCCCATGAAGTCGTTTCCTACGAGCAGTACTTC. Translating it yields CASSPHEVVSYEQYF.

In its sample, this clonotype was seen a few times. This sequence joins TRBV4-1 and TRBJ1-2, with D perhaps matching TRBD1 (5 bases). Trimming took off 1 base at V and 9 bases at J, with 21 bases between the two ends. Germline CDR1 reads MGHRA; CDR2 reads YSYEKL. The CDR3 spans 16 residues. As DNA, the CDR3 is TGCGCCAGCAGCCAAGGGGGCGGCAGAGCCAATATGAGCTACACCTTC. Its protein product is CASSQGGGRANMSYTF.

This clonotype was counted a few times. The chain links TRBV5-1 to TRBJ2-7; perhaps TRBD1 as D (6 bases). CDR3 length: 15 residues. Germline V gene lookup returns CDR1 SGHRS and CDR2 YFSETQ. Trimming shortened V by 4 bases and J by 2 bases, and 16 bases separated the two germline ends. The DNA of the CDR3 is TGCGCCAGCAGCACAGAGACGGGACACACCTACGAGCAGTACTTC. It specifies CASSTETGHTYEQYF.

This rearrangement joins TRBV7-9 to TRBJ1-6; no clear D. The CDR3 has 14 residues. Trimming took 2 bases from V and 8 from J, leaving 10 bases between them. CDR1 SEHNR and CDR2 FQNEAQ come from the germline V gene (reference sequence). CDR3 in amino acids: CASSLREFDSPLHF. The CDR3 DNA reads as TGTGCCAGCAGCTTACGGGAATTTGATTCACCCCTCCACTTT. Drawing the rest from reference TRBV7-9 and TRBJ1-6, the complete variable domain is DTGVSQNPRHKITKRGQNVTFRCDPISEHNRLYWYRQTLGQGPEFLTYFQNEAQLEKSRLLSDRFSAERPKGSFSTLEIQRTEQGDSAMYLCASSLREFDSPLHFGNGTRLTVT.

The chain employs TRBV20-1 and TRBJ2-7; TRBD1 is a possible D gene (5 bases). V gave up 6 bases and J gave up 5 bases, with 23 bases separating them. The CDR3 runs 15 residues. Looked up from germline, CDR1 is DFQATT and CDR2 is SNEGSKA (reference sequence). The CDR3 spells CSAPIDRLLPHEQYF. The CDR3 DNA reads as TGCAGTGCCCCAATAGACAGACTCCTGCCCCACGAGCAGTACTTC.

V usage is TRBV7-2 and J usage is TRBJ2-3; 13 positions agree with TRBD2. Germline CDR1 SGHTA, CDR2 FQGNSA. The V gene end was trimmed by 5 bases and the J gene end by 6 bases; junction bases not matched to a gene: 8. This CDR3 spans 16 amino acids. The CDR3 loop is CASSQTSGGVVDTQYF. The CDR3 coding sequence is TGTGCCAGCAGCCAAACTAGCGGGGGGGTCGTTGATACGCAGTATTTT.

The gene calls are TRBV20-1 and TRBJ2-7; D assignment may be TRBD1 or TRBD2 (6 bases each). From germline, CDR1 is DFQATT and CDR2 SNEGSKA (reference sequence). The CDR3 totals 15 residues. V was shortened by 3 bases and J by 4 bases, with 19 bases between the two germline ends. The CDR3 bases are TGCAGTGCTAGTAGGGGGGCAGGGGCGGCGTACGAGCAGTACTTC. This codes for CSASRGAGAAYEQYF.

There are a few counts of this clonotype. The rearrangement joins TRBV6-5 to TRBJ2-2, with TRBD1 matching over 7 bases. The CDR3 extends over 13 amino acids. CDR1 MNHEY and CDR2 SVGAGI come from the germline V gene. V was clipped by 6 bases and J by 9 bases; unmatched bases: 7. The CDR3 DNA follows: TGTGCCAGCAGCCCGACAGGGAACCGGGAGCTGTTTTTT. As protein: CASSPTGNRELFF.

The sample holds a few counts of this clonotype. The V gene is TRBV12-3 or TRBV12-4, the J gene TRBJ2-1; TRBD2 agrees at 10 bases. The CDR3 consists of 16 residues. Trimming removed 7 bases from V and 7 bases from J; junction bases left unmatched: 13. DNA of the CDR3: TGTGCCAGCACCCCTTTGGAGCTAGCGGGGGTAAATGAGCAGTTCTTC. It codes for CASTPLELAGVNEQFF.

Comment on this clonotype: One end of the junction fails to match germline, which may point to a read error. The chain has TRBV7-7 and TRBJ2-5, with 7 bases fitting TRBD2. CDR1 SSHAT and CDR2 FNYEAQ come from the germline V gene (reference sequence). CDR3 length: 17 residues. The CDR3 region has the DNA TGTGCTAGCAGCTTAGTGGTTGCGGGAGCTGCCCAAGAGACCCAGTACTTC. Translated: CASSLVVAGAAQETQYF.

This clonotype was picked up a small number of times. The chain employs TRBV29-1 and TRBJ2-7, with 9 nucleotides matching TRBD1. Trimming removed 7 bases from V and 7 bases from J; junction bases left unmatched: 14. The germline gives CDR1 SQVTM, CDR2 ANQGSEA. The length of the CDR3 is 14 residues. CDR3 amino acids: CSARTGETMGEQYF. The CDR3 DNA reads as TGCAGCGCCCGGACAGGGGAAACAATGGGGGAGCAGTACTTC.

The J gene is TRBJ2-7, the V gene TRBV29-1, with TRBD1 matching 9 bases. The junction had 6 bases not matched to a gene; V was cut back by 6 bases and J by 9 bases. Looked up from germline, CDR1 is SQVTM and CDR2 is ANQGSEA. This CDR3 contains 11 residues. CDR3 sequence reads: CSVAGTGRQYF. DNA of the CDR3: TGCAGCGTCGCCGGGACAGGGAGGCAGTACTTC.

This clonotype was detected a few times. The chain employs TRBV9 and TRBJ2-1; TRBD2 aligns across 11 bases. The V and J ends lost 4 bases and 0 bases, in that order; junction bases with no gene match: 12. The V gene's germline CDR1 is SGDLS and CDR2 YYNGEE. This CDR3 is built from 19 residues. The CDR3 reads CASSPEPLAGVSSYNEQFF. The CDR3 bases are TGTGCCAGCAGCCCAGAACCACTAGCGGGAGTGAGCTCCTACAATGAGCAGTTCTTC.

This clonotype came up a few times. The chain has TRBV9 and TRBJ2-1, with a tentative D call TRBD1 (5 bases). Trimming took 0 bases from V and 6 from J, leaving 10 bases between them. The CDR3 is 14 amino acids. The germline V gene has CDR1 SGDLS and CDR2 YYNGEE. CDR3 nucleotide sequence: TGTGCCAGCAGCGTAGGGGGCTTCGGCAATGAGCAGTTCTTC. Translating gives CASSVGGFGNEQFF.

This clonotype was detected a few times. The chain links TRBV12-3 or TRBV12-4 to TRBJ1-2; D is perhaps TRBD1 (6 bases). Trimming removed 6 bases from V and 2 bases from J, with 10 bases in between. There are 13 residues in the CDR3. The CDR3 here is CASSITGNYGYTF. CDR3 nucleotide sequence: TGTGCCAGCAGCATCACAGGGAACTATGGCTACACCTTC.

The table lists this clonotype with a few counts. The chain is built from TRBV7-9 and TRBJ2-7; 8 bases align to TRBD1. CDR1 and CDR2 from the germline V gene are SEHNR and FQNEAQ (reference sequence). The V segment lost 5 bases and the J segment 5 bases; nucleotides outside the gene matches: 8. The CDR3 consists of 14 residues. The CDR3 region is CASSRRGQVHEQYF. The CDR3 nucleotides read TGTGCCAGCAGCCGCAGGGGACAGGTTCACGAGCAGTACTTC.

This clonotype has more than one count but fewer than ten. The J gene is TRBJ2-7, the V gene TRBV9; 10 nucleotides align to TRBD1. Germline lookup yields CDR1 SGDLS and CDR2 YYNGEE. V gave up 4 bases and J gave up 3 bases; unmatched junction bases: 13. This CDR3 contains 17 residues. In DNA, the CDR3 is TGTGCCAGCAGCCACGGATTAGGGGACAGGGGCTACTACGAGCAGTACTTC. This encodes CASSHGLGDRGYYEQYF.

V usage is TRBV5-6 and J usage is TRBJ2-7, with a possible D match to TRBD1 (5 bases). The germline V gene has CDR1 SGHDT and CDR2 YYEEEE. Trimming took off 2 bases at V and 6 bases at J, with 15 bases between the two ends. The CDR3 loop spans 14 amino acids. CDR3 coding DNA: TGTGCCAGCAGCTTATGGGGCTACGGTTCCGAGCAGTACTTC. Protein product: CASSLWGYGSEQYF.

This clonotype occurred many times. This rearrangement joins TRBV5-1 to TRBJ2-1; TRBD2 aligns across 11 bases. Germline values: CDR1 SGHRS, CDR2 YFSETQ. This CDR3 has 15 amino acids. J lost 10 bases, V lost 0 bases, and 6 bases had no gene match. The chain's CDR3 is CASSLDLAGGREQFF. Here the CDR3 DNA reads TGCGCCAGCAGCTTGGATCTAGCGGGAGGTCGGGAGCAGTTCTTC.

The J gene is TRBJ1-2, the V gene TRBV7-8; maybe TRBD1 (5 bases). Germline V gives CDR1 SGHVS, CDR2 FQNEAQ. The germline V and J ends were trimmed by 5 bases and 4 bases, with 20 bases remaining between them. This CDR3 spans 16 amino acids. CDR3 bases: TGTGCCAGCAGCCCCGGCCCTGGAGGGACCTTCTATGGCTACACCTTC. As protein: CASSPGPGGTFYGYTF.